This is a list of T cell receptor beta chains from one sample in a study of technical replicates of blood from several donors. Profiled with immunoSEQ multiplex PCR; TCRdb holds only in-frame clones, not every one. This table holds 84,000 or so clones, 94% found once. The sample taken for sequencing was T cells isolated from PBMCs. The receptors here all came from a human donor in good health. The CDR3 runs from the conserved cysteine through the conserved F or W. D genes are given only for firm matches. A row's size may be missing; if present it is once, few, many or a size class.

J gene: TRBJ2-1
V gene: TRBV7-6
D gene: .
clone size: .
CDR3 protein: CASSPRRGSSYNEQFF
CDR3 DNA: TGTGCCAGCAGTCCACGGCGGGGCAGCTCCTACAATGAGCAGTTCTTC

J gene: TRBJ2-7
V gene: TRBV28
D gene: .
clone size: .
CDR3 protein: CASSTGRYEQYF
CDR3 DNA: TGTGCCAGCAGTACAGGCCGGTACGAGCAGTACTTC

J gene: TRBJ2-4
V gene: TRBV12-1
D gene: .
clone size: .
CDR3 protein: CASSFARISRGDYIQYF
CDR3 DNA: TGTGCCAGCAGCTTTGCGCGAATTTCGCGGGGGGATTACATTCAGTACTTC

J gene: TRBJ2-3
V gene: TRBV28
D gene: .
clone size: .
CDR3 protein: CASSLSRGPDTDTQYF
CDR3 DNA: TGTGCCAGCAGTTTATCCAGGGGACCGGACACAGATACGCAGTATTTT

J gene: TRBJ2-1
V gene: TRBV25-1
D gene: TRBD2
clone size: .
CDR3 protein: CASSVLSGGLGNEQFF
CDR3 DNA: TGTGCCAGCAGTGTACTTAGCGGGGGGCTAGGCAATGAGCAGTTCTTC

J gene: TRBJ2-7
V gene: TRBV4-1
D gene: TRBD1
clone size: .
CDR3 protein: CASSQEGQGAGEQYF
CDR3 DNA: TGCGCCAGCAGCCAAGAGGGACAGGGGGCAGGCGAGCAGTACTTC

J gene: TRBJ2-1
V gene: TRBV5-1
D gene: TRBD2
clone size: .
CDR3 protein: CASSQREVQNNEQFF
CDR3 DNA: TGCGCCAGCAGCCAGCGGGAGGTTCAAAACAATGAGCAGTTCTTC

J gene: TRBJ2-7
V gene: TRBV2
D gene: TRBD2
clone size: .
CDR3 protein: CASSPLAGGSYEQYF
CDR3 DNA: TGTGCCAGCAGTCCTTTAGCGGGAGGTTCCTACGAGCAGTACTTC

J gene: TRBJ1-5
V gene: TRBV2
D gene: .
clone size: .
CDR3 protein: CASSPVGSFDNQPQHF
CDR3 DNA: TGTGCCAGCAGTCCGGTGGGGAGTTTCGACAATCAGCCCCAGCATTTT

J gene: TRBJ1-1
V gene: TRBV6-5
D gene: TRBD1
clone size: .
CDR3 protein: CASSYSRTGLAEAFF
CDR3 DNA: TGTGCCAGCAGTTACTCCCGGACAGGTCTCGCTGAAGCTTTCTTT

J gene: TRBJ2-1
V gene: TRBV28
D gene: TRBD1
clone size: once
CDR3 protein: CASSLFGTGYNEQFF
CDR3 DNA: TGTGCCAGCAGTTTATTTGGGACAGGATACAATGAGCAGTTCTTC

J gene: TRBJ2-2
V gene: TRBV6-5
D gene: .
clone size: .
CDR3 protein: CASTRGNTGELFF
CDR3 DNA: TGTGCCAGCACCCGAGGGAACACCGGGGAGCTGTTTTTT

J gene: TRBJ2-7
V gene: TRBV5-1
D gene: TRBD1
clone size: .
CDR3 protein: CASSQSWTGTYEQYF
CDR3 DNA: TGCGCCAGCAGCCAATCCTGGACAGGGACCTACGAGCAGTACTTC

J gene: TRBJ2-1
V gene: TRBV7-6
D gene: .
clone size: .
CDR3 protein: CASSLAQEQFF
CDR3 DNA: TGTGCCAGCAGCTTAGCCCAAGAGCAGTTCTTC

J gene: TRBJ2-5
V gene: TRBV29-1
D gene: .
clone size: .
CDR3 protein: CSVVGGRVETQYF
CDR3 DNA: TGCAGCGTTGTCGGGGGGCGGGTAGAGACCCAGTACTTC

J gene: TRBJ1-4
V gene: TRBV4-1
D gene: .
clone size: .
CDR3 protein: CASSQGKSPNEKLFF
CDR3 DNA: TGCGCCAGCAGCCAAGGAAAGAGCCCTAATGAAAAACTGTTTTTT

J gene: TRBJ2-1
V gene: TRBV28
D gene: .
clone size: .
CDR3 protein: CASSSPRNEQFF
CDR3 DNA: TGTGCCAGCAGTTCCCCGCGCAATGAGCAGTTCTTC

J gene: TRBJ1-3
V gene: TRBV2
D gene: .
clone size: .
CDR3 protein: CASSRGGAGSGNTIYF
CDR3 DNA: TGTGCCAGCAGTCGCGGGGGGGCAGGGTCTGGAAACACCATATATTTT

J gene: TRBJ2-7
V gene: TRBV11-3
D gene: .
clone size: .
CDR3 protein: CASSSGGQLPYEQYF
CDR3 DNA: TGTGCCAGCAGCTCCGGGGGACAGTTACCCTACGAGCAGTACTTC

J gene: TRBJ1-1
V gene: TRBV9
D gene: .
clone size: .
CDR3 protein: CASSPGGGTFQAFF
CDR3 DNA: TGTGCCAGCAGCCCCGGCGGGGGGACTTTTCAAGCTTTCTTT

J gene: TRBJ2-3
V gene: TRBV6-4
D gene: .
clone size: .
CDR3 protein: CASSVQGIDTQYF
CDR3 DNA: TGTGCCAGCAGTGTCCAGGGTATAGATACGCAGTATTTT

J gene: TRBJ1-2
V gene: TRBV6-1
D gene: TRBD1
clone size: .
CDR3 protein: CASKGGPANYGYTF
CDR3 DNA: TGTGCCAGCAAAGGGGGCCCCGCTAACTATGGCTACACCTTC

J gene: TRBJ2-3
V gene: TRBV4-2
D gene: TRBD2
clone size: .
CDR3 protein: CASSQAGGITDTQYF
CDR3 DNA: TGTGCCAGCAGCCAAGCGGGGGGTATCACAGATACGCAGTATTTT

J gene: TRBJ1-1
V gene: TRBV5-1
D gene: .
clone size: .
CDR3 protein: CASRARQATNTEAFF
CDR3 DNA: TGCGCCAGCAGAGCCCGACAGGCTACTAACACTGAAGCTTTCTTT

J gene: TRBJ1-1
V gene: TRBV6-1
D gene: .
clone size: .
CDR3 protein: CASSDTAGGTEAFF
CDR3 DNA: TGTGCCAGCAGTGATACTGCGGGAGGCACTGAAGCTTTCTTT

J gene: TRBJ2-1
V gene: TRBV6-1
D gene: TRBD1
clone size: .
CDR3 protein: CASSEGQGMVF
CDR3 DNA: TGTGCCAGCAGTGAAGGACAGGGAATGGTCTTC

J gene: TRBJ2-1
V gene: TRBV27
D gene: TRBD1
clone size: .
CDR3 protein: CASSTGGEQFF
CDR3 DNA: TGTGCCAGCAGCACAGGGGGGGAGCAGTTCTTC

J gene: TRBJ2-1
V gene: TRBV2
D gene: .
clone size: .
CDR3 protein: CASRDNEQFF
CDR3 DNA: TGTGCCAGCCGGGACAATGAGCAGTTCTTC

J gene: TRBJ2-5
V gene: TRBV5-1
D gene: TRBD1
clone size: .
CDR3 protein: CASSLTGFGETQYF
CDR3 DNA: TGCGCCAGCAGTTTGACAGGGTTCGGAGAGACCCAGTACTTC

J gene: TRBJ2-7
V gene: TRBV7-9
D gene: .
clone size: .
CDR3 protein: CASVAMSSYEQYF
CDR3 DNA: TGTGCCAGCGTAGCGATGAGCTCCTACGAGCAGTACTTC

J gene: TRBJ2-1
V gene: TRBV9
D gene: TRBD2
clone size: .
CDR3 protein: CASSATSGGYNEQFF
CDR3 DNA: TGTGCCAGCAGCGCCACTAGCGGGGGGTACAATGAGCAGTTCTTC

J gene: TRBJ1-3
V gene: TRBV30
D gene: .
clone size: .
CDR3 protein: CAWSVRLRREDAGNTIYF
CDR3 DNA: TGTGCCTGGAGTGTACGGTTAAGGAGGGAGGATGCTGGAAACACCATATATTTT

J gene: TRBJ1-1
V gene: TRBV29-1
D gene: .
clone size: .
CDR3 protein: CSVVLSGEAFF
CDR3 DNA: TGCAGCGTTGTCTTGTCAGGTGAAGCTTTCTTT

J gene: TRBJ1-1
V gene: TRBV20-1
D gene: .
clone size: .
CDR3 protein: CRANFGTEAFF
CDR3 DNA: TGCAGAGCAAACTTTGGCACTGAAGCTTTCTTT